One sample yielded the 3 T cell receptor beta chains listed below, sequenced in a study of blood T cells in healthy people across ages. For the second PCR, which ran for roughly 6 to 12 cycles, a sample-barcoded 5' primer and a J-beta primer mix were used. TCRdb re-derived calls from the 5' RACE reads in MiXCR, one entry per CDR3 protein. The sample shows 650,000 to 800,000 distinct CDR3 sequences, under 65% of them seen only once. The sequenced sample consisted of blood. These receptors came from a woman of 80 years or more in good health.

The gene calls are TRBV2 and TRBJ1-2; no clear D gene. Germline V CDR1 and CDR2: SNHLY, FYNNEI. Trimming removed 7 bases at V and 2 bases at J, with 14 bases between. The CDR3 runs to 14 residues. CDR3 residues: CASKLRTDNYGYTF. CDR3 in DNA: TGTGCCAGCAAGCTACGGACGGACAACTATGGCTACACCTTC.

At least ten counts were recorded for this clonotype. Here the CDR3 reads CASSYSEEGTDTQYF. The CDR3 nucleotides are TGTGCCAGCAGTTACTCCGAAGAGGGCACAGATACGCAGTATTTT. The chain employs TRBV27 and TRBJ2-3, with D unclear. The germline V gene encodes CDR1 MNHEY and CDR2 SMNVEV (reference sequence). The V and J ends lost 4 bases and 1 base respectively, with 12 bases between them. CDR3 length equals 15 residues.

The chain joins TRBV6-5 to TRBJ1-4; TRBD1 agrees at 8 bases. The CDR3 consists of 14 residues. Losses at the gene ends were 6 bases for V and 5 bases for J; bases not matched to a gene: 5. In germline, CDR1 is MNHEY, CDR2 SVGAGI. The CDR3 spells CASRRTGRNEKLFF. In nucleotides, the CDR3 is TGTGCCAGCAGACGGACAGGGAGAAATGAAAAACTGTTTTTT.